This TCR beta chain was obtained from a study of blood T cell repertoires in COVID-19. Study context: Spain, Italy and the United States supplied samples that represented acute and convalescent COVID-19.

Some clones are missing from TCRdb's copy, which holds only in-frame ones; the method was immunoSEQ multiplex PCR. Found here are about 250,000 clones, about four fifths of them singletons; the top ten hold more than 4%. This CDR3 comprises 14 residues. Germline V gene data show CDR1 as SGHTA and CDR2 as FQGTGA. Losses at the gene ends were 5 bases for V and 9 bases for J; bases not matched to a gene: 4. The TCR originated in a man over 45 with acute or convalescent COVID-19. Sequencing used peripheral blood. J is TRBJ2-2 and V is TRBV7-3; 12 bases match TRBD1. This chain's CDR3 is CASSAGTGGRELFF. As DNA, the CDR3 is TGTGCCAGCAGCGCCGGGACAGGGGGCCGGGAGCTGTTTTTT. Complete variable domain (other parts from reference TRBV7-3 and TRBJ2-2): GAGVSQTPSNKVTEKGKYVELRCDPISGHTALYWYRQSLGQGPEFLIYFQGTGAADDSGLPNDRFFAVRPEGSVSTLKIQRTERGDSAVYLCASSAGTGGRELFFGEGSRLTVL.